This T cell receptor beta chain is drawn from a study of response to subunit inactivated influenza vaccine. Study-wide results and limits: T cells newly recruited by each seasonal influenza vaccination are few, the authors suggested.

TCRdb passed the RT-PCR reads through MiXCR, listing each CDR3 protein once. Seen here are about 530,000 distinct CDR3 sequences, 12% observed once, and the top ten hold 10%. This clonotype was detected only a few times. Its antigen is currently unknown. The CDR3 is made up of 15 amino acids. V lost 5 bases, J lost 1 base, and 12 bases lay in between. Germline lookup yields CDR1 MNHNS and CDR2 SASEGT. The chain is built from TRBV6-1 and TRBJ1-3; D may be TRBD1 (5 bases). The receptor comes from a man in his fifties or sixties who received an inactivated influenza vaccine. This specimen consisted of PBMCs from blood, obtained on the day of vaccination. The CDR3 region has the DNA TGTGCCAGCAGTCCACTCAGGGAATCTGGAAACACCATATATTTT. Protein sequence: CASSPLRESGNTIYF.